Listed below are T cell receptor beta chains from one sample, sequenced in a study of T-cell memory formation after mild COVID-19. One entry per CDR3 protein, called by TCRdb with MiXCR from the 5' RACE reads. The data hold 350,000 to 500,000 distinct CDR3 sequences, with approximately 18% observed a single time. Sequencing used PBMCs or a T cell subset sorted from them (not recorded which). The origin of the receptors is a man aged 18 to 30 who had mild COVID-19 (a few samples of this study predate the infection). Cell type and time point are not known. Both conserved end residues are trimmed from each CDR3. Fields, in order: V gene, J gene, CDR3 protein.

TRBV7-2	TRBJ1-4	ASSFTGGRDEKLF
TRBV7-6	TRBJ1-6	ASSLEKDSPLH
TRBV10-3	TRBJ2-7	AIRVSGQGYEQY
TRBV6-1	TRBJ2-7	ASSPRTGQYYEQY
TRBV29-1	TRBJ1-2	SVSGPNYGYT
TRBV6-5	TRBJ2-2	ASRIIAGYTGELF
TRBV7-8	TRBJ1-1	ASRNGRLPGTEAF
TRBV5-6	TRBJ2-3	ASSFPVGVSTDTQY
TRBV7-9	TRBJ2-3	ASSMPWVATDTRY
TRBV7-9	TRBJ1-2	ASSYQNYGYT
TRBV4-3	TRBJ2-1	ASSQRATGGVGNEQF
TRBV4-1	TRBJ2-2	ASSQEAGGLIGELF
TRBV18	TRBJ2-3	ASSPLGTDTQY
TRBV7-9	TRBJ2-2	ATGQGASTGELF
TRBV7-2	TRBJ1-2	ASRPGQGAAGYT
TRBV5-4	TRBJ1-2	ASSLDGGNYGYT
TRBV3-1	TRBJ2-1	ASSKRADSYNEQF
TRBV5-1	TRBJ1-2	ASSSAGTPNYGYT
TRBV27	TRBJ2-2	ASSLSGRNTGELF
TRBV7-8	TRBJ2-1	ASSFSGGFSSYNEQF
TRBV11-2	TRBJ2-2	ASSLDYLSGELF
TRBV10-3	TRBJ2-2	AISEGAETGELF
TRBV11-3	TRBJ2-1	ASSGQGLYNEQF
TRBV4-2	TRBJ1-4	ASSQVAEKLF
TRBV19	TRBJ1-1	ASSTGGVGTEAF
TRBV6-6	TRBJ1-2	ASSPGQGSHGYT
TRBV21-1	TRBJ2-1	ASSKRTPSSYNEQF
TRBV20-1	TRBJ2-6	SARDLRYSGANVLT
TRBV29-1	TRBJ1-3	SVEVGSGNTIY
TRBV6-2/TRBV6-3	TRBJ2-2	ASTHGQGRYTGELF
TRBV20-1	TRBJ2-3	SARNPGPDTQY
TRBV11-2	TRBJ2-7	ASSPGTGIYEQY
TRBV29-1	TRBJ1-5	SVGGSNQPQH
TRBV18	TRBJ1-6	ASSPLGDSPLH